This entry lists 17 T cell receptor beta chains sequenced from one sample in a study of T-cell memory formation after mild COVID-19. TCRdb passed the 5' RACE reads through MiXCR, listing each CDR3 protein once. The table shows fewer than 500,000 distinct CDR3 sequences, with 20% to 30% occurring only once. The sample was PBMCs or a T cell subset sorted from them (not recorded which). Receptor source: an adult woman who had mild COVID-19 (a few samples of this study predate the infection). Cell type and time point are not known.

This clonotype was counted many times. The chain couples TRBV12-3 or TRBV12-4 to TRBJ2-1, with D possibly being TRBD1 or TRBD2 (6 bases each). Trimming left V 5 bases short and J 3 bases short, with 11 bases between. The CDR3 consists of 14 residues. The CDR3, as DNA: TGTGCCAGCAGTGCGGGACACAACTACAATGAGCAGTTCTTC. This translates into CASSAGHNYNEQFF.

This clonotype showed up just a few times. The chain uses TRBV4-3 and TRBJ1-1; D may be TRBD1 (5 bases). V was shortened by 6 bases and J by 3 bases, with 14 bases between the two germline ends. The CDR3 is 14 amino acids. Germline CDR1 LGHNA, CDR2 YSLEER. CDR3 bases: TGCGCCAGCAGTTCCGGGGCTGGGCACACTGAAGCTTTCTTT. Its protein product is CASSSGAGHTEAFF.

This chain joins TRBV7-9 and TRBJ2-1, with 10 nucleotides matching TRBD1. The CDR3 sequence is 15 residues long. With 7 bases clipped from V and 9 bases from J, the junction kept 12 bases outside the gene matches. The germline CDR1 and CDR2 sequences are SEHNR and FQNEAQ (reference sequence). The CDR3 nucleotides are TGTGCCAGCACCCCCGGGACAGGGGATGTGGGTGAGCAGTTCTTC. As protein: CASTPGTGDVGEQFF.

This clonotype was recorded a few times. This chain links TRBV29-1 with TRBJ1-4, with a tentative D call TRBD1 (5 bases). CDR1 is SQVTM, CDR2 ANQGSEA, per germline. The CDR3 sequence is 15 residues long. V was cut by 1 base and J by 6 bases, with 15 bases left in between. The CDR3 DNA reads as TGCAGCGTTGAAGGTGGGGAATTGACAGATGAAAAACTGTTTTTT. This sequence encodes CSVEGGELTDEKLFF.

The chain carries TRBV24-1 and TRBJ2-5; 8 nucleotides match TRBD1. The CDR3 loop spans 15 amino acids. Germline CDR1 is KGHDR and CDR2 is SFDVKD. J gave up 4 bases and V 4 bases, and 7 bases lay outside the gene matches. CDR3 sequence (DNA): TGTGCCACCAGTGACCCTGTGACAGGGGCAGAGACCCAGTACTTC. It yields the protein CATSDPVTGAETQYF.

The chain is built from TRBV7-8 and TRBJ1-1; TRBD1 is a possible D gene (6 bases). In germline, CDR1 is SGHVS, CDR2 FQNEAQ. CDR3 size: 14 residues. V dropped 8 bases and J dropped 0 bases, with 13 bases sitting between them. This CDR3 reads CASLGTRMNTEAFF. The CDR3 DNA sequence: TGTGCCAGCCTTGGGACACGCATGAACACTGAAGCTTTCTTT.

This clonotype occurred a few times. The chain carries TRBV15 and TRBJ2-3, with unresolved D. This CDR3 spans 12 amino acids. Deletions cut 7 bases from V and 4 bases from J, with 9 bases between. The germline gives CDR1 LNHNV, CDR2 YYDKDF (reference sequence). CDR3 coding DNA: TGTGCCACCAAGAGCATCGCAGATACGCAGTATTTT. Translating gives CATKSIADTQYF.

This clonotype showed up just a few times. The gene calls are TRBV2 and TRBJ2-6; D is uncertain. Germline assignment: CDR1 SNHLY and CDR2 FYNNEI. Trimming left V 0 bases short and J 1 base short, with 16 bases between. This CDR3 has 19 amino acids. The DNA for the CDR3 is TGTGCCAGCAGTGAAGCGCTTCTAGGGCTAAAGTCTGGGGCCAACGTCCTGACTTTC. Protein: CASSEALLGLKSGANVLTF. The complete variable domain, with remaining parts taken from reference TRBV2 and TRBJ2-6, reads EPEVTQTPSHQVTQMGQEVILRCVPISNHLYFYWYRQILGQKVEFLVSFYNNEISEKSEIFDDQFSVERPDGSNFTLKIRSTKLEDSAMYFCASSEALLGLKSGANVLTFGAGSRLTVL.

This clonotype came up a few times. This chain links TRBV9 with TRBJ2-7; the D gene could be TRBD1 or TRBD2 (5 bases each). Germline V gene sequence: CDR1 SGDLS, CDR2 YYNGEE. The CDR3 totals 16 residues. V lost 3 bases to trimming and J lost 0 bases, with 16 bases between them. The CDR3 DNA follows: TGTGCCAGCAGCGCGGAGGCCCAGGGAAGCTCCTACGAGCAGTACTTC. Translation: CASSAEAQGSSYEQYF.

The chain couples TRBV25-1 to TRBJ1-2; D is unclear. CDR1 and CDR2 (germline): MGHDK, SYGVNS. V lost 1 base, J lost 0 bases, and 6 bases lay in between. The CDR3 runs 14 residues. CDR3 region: CASSELVPNYGYTF. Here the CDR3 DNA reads TGTGCCAGCAGTGAATTGGTACCTAACTATGGCTACACCTTC.

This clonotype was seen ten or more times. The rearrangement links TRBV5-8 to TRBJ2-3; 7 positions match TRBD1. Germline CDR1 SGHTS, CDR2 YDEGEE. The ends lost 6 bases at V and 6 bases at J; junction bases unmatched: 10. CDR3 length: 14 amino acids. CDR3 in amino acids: CASTRAGGYDTQYF. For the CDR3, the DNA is TGTGCCAGCACCCGGGCAGGGGGTTACGATACGCAGTATTTT.

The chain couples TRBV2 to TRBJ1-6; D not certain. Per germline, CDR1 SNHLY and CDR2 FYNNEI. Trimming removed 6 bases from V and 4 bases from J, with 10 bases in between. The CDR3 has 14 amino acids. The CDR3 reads CASRRTDYNSPLHF. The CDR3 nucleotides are TGTGCCAGCAGGAGGACGGATTATAATTCACCCCTCCACTTT.

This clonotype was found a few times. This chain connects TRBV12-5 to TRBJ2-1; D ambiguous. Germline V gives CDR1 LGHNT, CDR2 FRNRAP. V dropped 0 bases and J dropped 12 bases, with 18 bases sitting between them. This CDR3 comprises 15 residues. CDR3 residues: CASGLVVQEREGQFF. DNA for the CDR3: TGTGCTAGTGGTTTGGTTGTACAAGAGCGAGAAGGGCAGTTCTTC. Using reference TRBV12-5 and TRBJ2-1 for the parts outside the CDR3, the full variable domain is DARVTQTPRHKVTEMGQEVTMRCQPILGHNTVFWYRQTMMQGLELLAYFRNRAPLDDSGMPKDRFSAEMPDATLATLKIQPSEPRDSAVYFCASGLVVQEREGQFFGPGTRLTVL.

Here the CDR3 reads CASSLTSNSGETQYF. CDR3 in DNA: TGTGCCAGCAGCTTAACCTCGAATAGCGGGGAGACCCAGTACTTC. The V call is TRBV7-3, the J call TRBJ2-5; the match to TRBD2 covers 7 bases. This CDR3 has 15 amino acids. Trimming cost V 0 bases and J 5 bases; bases outside gene matches: 6. Looked up from germline, CDR1 is SGHTA and CDR2 is FQGTGA.

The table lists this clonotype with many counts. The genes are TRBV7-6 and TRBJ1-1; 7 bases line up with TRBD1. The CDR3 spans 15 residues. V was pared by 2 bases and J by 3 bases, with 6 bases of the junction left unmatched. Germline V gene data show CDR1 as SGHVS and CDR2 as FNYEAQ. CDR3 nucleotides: TGTGCCAGCAGCTTAACCGAGCAGGGGGACACTGAAGCTTTCTTT. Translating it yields CASSLTEQGDTEAFF.

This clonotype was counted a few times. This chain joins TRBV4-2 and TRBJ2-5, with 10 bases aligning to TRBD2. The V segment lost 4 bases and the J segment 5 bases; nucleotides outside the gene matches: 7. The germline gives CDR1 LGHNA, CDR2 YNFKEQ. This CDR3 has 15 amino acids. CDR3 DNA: TGTGCCAGCAGCCTAAGGGCTAGCGGGAGTGAGACCCAGTACTTC. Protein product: CASSLRASGSETQYF.

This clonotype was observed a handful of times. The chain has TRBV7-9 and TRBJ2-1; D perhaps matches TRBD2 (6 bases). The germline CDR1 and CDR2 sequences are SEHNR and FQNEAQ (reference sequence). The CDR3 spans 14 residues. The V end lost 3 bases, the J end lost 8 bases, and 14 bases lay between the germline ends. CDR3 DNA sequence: TGTGCCAGCAGCTTGGCCCCGGGAGACTATGAGCAGTTCTTC. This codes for CASSLAPGDYEQFF.